This T cell receptor beta chain was sequenced for a study of T cells after yellow fever vaccination (dated by TCRdb to the late 2010s). About the full investigation: The SMART-Seq v4 Ultra Low Input RNA kit was used to prepare libraries from fractions with low cell numbers. To follow T-cell clones before and after primary and booster YFV17D yellow fever vaccination, bulk TCR alpha and beta repertoires were sequenced over time. Two healthy male donors made up the cohort, one aged 18 to 29 years and the other aged 30 to 39 years. Blood samples were taken at several timepoints before and after primary and secondary immunization, and bulk PBMC replicates and cell subsets were isolated.

TCR cDNA was synthesized by 5'RACE template switching, which introduced a universal primer site and unique molecular identifiers. cDNA synthesis was primed from both the TCR alpha and TCR beta constant segments. Library amplification used two PCR steps, and the second PCR step added sample barcodes and sequencing adapters. Libraries were sequenced on Illumina HiSeq 2500 (2x100 bp) or NovaSeq (2x150 bp). The published analysis was carried out like this. Demultiplexing of reads and collapsing into UMI consensus sequences were performed with MIGEC, and V(D)J alignment was carried out with MiXCR. Vaccine-responding clonotypes were defined with edgeR using replicate PBMC samples, requiring FDR below 0.01 and a log2 fold change above 5 up to day 15. Each bulk clonotype was labeled CD4 or CD8 based on which sequenced repertoire, CD4 or CD8, contained the clonotype at higher abundance. Through fastp at Q25 and MiXCR, TCRdb rebuilt clones from the public reads, retaining in-frame beta chains. Rows merge per CDR3 protein into single entries with the most common DNA and genes. The V and J calls and clone size come from TCRdb's table, not from the authors' own analysis. The sample table lists 500,000 to 550,000 distinct CDR3 sequences, less than 25% of them with a count of one. About 16% of the sample goes to the ten largest clones.

General study outcomes and caveats: A small share of clonotypes occurred in both CD4 and CD8 compartments, likely arising from convergent recombination. Computational filtering was required because FACS-sorted repertoires could contain abundant contaminating clonotypes from the bulk population. Compared with the primary T-cell response, the secondary T-cell response was weaker but faster, peaking on day 5 rather than day 15. Because only a couple of donors were included in the study, the extent to which the findings can be generalized is limited. Most clones expanded after primary vaccination were re-detected after the booster (about 96% of CD4 and roughly 87% of CD8), suggesting broad memory maintenance.

From the cysteine up to the phenylalanine, the CDR3 has a length of 13 residues. Only CDR3 DNA is held: 39 bases, read in frame from base 1. The junction carries 12 bases between V and J, which are trimmed by 3 bases and 10 bases respectively. The germline V gene supplies CDR1 KGHSH and CDR2 LQKENI. This clonotype was seen only a few times. Its cognate antigen has yet to be identified. Base qualities were left out, and no much larger clone turns up one base away. In the paper's terms, the treatment or condition label means: live attenuated yellow fever vaccine strain. At each blood-draw timepoint, two biological replicates of bulk PBMCs were obtained. PBMCs were isolated from peripheral blood using a standard Ficoll-Paque protocol. TriZol was used to extract RNA from bulk PBMCs, from CD4 and CD8 fractions, and from dextramer-positive and dextramer-negative fractions.

The specimen was PBMCs, collected roughly 20 days after the first yellow fever vaccination. The V and J genes are TRBV18 and TRBJ1-4; no confident D gene assignment can be made. This TCR was recovered from a man between 18 and 29 years old who received the YFV17D yellow fever vaccine. The DNA sequence is as follows: TGTGCCAGCTCACCTCGAGACGGCCTAAAACTGTTTTTT. The translation is CASSPRDGLKLFF.